The next 22 T cell receptor beta chains were all read from a single sample in a study of T cells in Graves' hyperthyroidism and ophthalmopathy. There were TCR beta CDR3 regions amplified from RNA transcripts. HTBI primers were used for first-round RT-PCR of the TCR CDR3. TCRdb re-derived calls from the multiplex PCR reads in MiXCR, one entry per CDR3 protein. The sample includes about 98,000 distinct CDR3 sequences, 35% to 45% of them seen just once. The sample consisted of peripheral blood or thyroid tissue (not recorded which). The receptors were gathered from a woman aged 25 to 39 with Graves' hyperthyroidism.

With respect to this clonotype: The junction differs from germline at one of its ends, possibly a read error. The rearrangement links TRBV7-9 to TRBJ2-6; D remains unclear. Germline lookup yields CDR1 SEHNR and CDR2 FQNEAQ (reference sequence). The CDR3 is 12 residues long. DNA of the CDR3: TGTGCCAGCAGCGATCCCTGGCACACTGAAGCTTTC. Its protein is CASSDPWHTEAF.

The chain couples TRBV7-9 to TRBJ2-7; D remains ambiguous. Trimming stripped 4 bases from V and 0 bases from J, with 16 bases between. Germline V gene lookup returns CDR1 SEHNR and CDR2 FQNEAQ (reference sequence). There are 16 residues in the CDR3. DNA for the CDR3: TGTGCCAGCAGCTCCCCGTCGGGCGGAAGCTCCTACGAGCAGTACTTC. This gives the protein CASSSPSGGSSYEQYF.

On this clonotype itself: The junction and the germline gene differ at one end; a read error may be behind it. This chain uses TRBV20-1 with TRBJ1-6; 9 positions agree with TRBD1. Germline V gives CDR1 DFQATT, CDR2 SNEGSKA (reference sequence). This CDR3 is built from 14 residues. The CDR3 region has the DNA TGCAGTGCTAAACCGGGACAGGGCAATTCGCCCCTCCATTTT. This encodes CSAKPGQGNSPLHF.

This clonotype was observed at least ten times. V is TRBV5-1 and J is TRBJ1-4, with D perhaps matching TRBD1 (5 bases). Germline V gene data show CDR1 as SGHRS and CDR2 as YFSETQ. CDR3 length: 14 residues. V dropped 9 bases and J dropped 6 bases, with 18 bases sitting between them. The CDR3 coding sequence is TGCGCCACCTCACTGGGGACGGGGGATGAAAAACTGTTTTTT. Translating gives CATSLGTGDEKLFF.

Details on this clonotype: The final CDR3 position lacks the conserved phenylalanine or tryptophan, pointing to a likely read error. It is unclear where the CDR3 begins or ends on the DNA, so no DNA is shown, and the CDR3 is as TCRdb lists it. V gene TRBV7-3 combines with J gene TRBJ2-7; the D segment call TRBD2 is taken from the table without a DNA check. The CDR3 is 15 amino acids long, termini counted. Per germline, CDR1 SGHTA and CDR2 FQGTGA. Here the CDR3 reads CASSPSVSGSHEQHL.

This clonotype appeared many times. V usage is TRBV6-5 and J usage is TRBJ1-6; D remains unclear. The CDR3 contains 16 residues. CDR1 and CDR2 (germline): MNHEY, SVGAGI. V was trimmed by 5 bases and J by 6 bases, leaving 17 bases between them. CDR3 in amino acids: CASSPPRGLSNSPLHF. CDR3 DNA sequence: TGTGCCAGCAGTCCCCCCCGGGGTCTGAGTAATTCACCCCTCCACTTT.

This clonotype has a count of ten or more. V and J are TRBV7-9 and TRBJ2-7; D is possibly TRBD2 (6 bases). The CDR3 is 15 residues long. V lost 0 bases to trimming and J lost 2 bases, with 11 bases between them. Germline values: CDR1 SEHNR, CDR2 FQNEAQ (reference sequence). The CDR3, as DNA: TGTGCCAGCAGCTTAGCGGGACTGGGCACCTACGAGCAGTACTTC. Its translation is CASSLAGLGTYEQYF.

The chain uses TRBV11-2 and TRBJ1-2, with 7 nucleotides matching TRBD1. Germline V CDR1 and CDR2: SGHAT, FQNNGV. Losses at the gene ends were 6 bases for V and 4 bases for J; bases not matched to a gene: 5. The CDR3 runs 13 residues. The CDR3 loop reads CASRPTGVYGYTF. The CDR3 DNA reads TGTGCCAGCAGGCCTACAGGGGTCTATGGCTACACCTTC.

This clonotype was detected many times. The chain employs TRBV5-1 and TRBJ2-5; either TRBD1 or TRBD2 may supply D (5 bases each). The CDR3 length is 14 residues. V was shortened by 3 bases and J by 4 bases, with 13 bases between the two germline ends. Germline CDR1 SGHRS, CDR2 YFSETQ. CDR3 coding DNA: TGCGCCAGCAGCTCCGGGACGTCGCGAGAGACCCAGTACTTC. Translating gives CASSSGTSRETQYF.

The J gene is TRBJ1-2, the V gene TRBV2, with 7 bases that match TRBD1. The trim removed 8 bases at V and 5 bases at J, leaving 11 bases unmatched. Germline lookup yields CDR1 SNHLY and CDR2 FYNNEI. This CDR3 is built from 14 residues. The CDR3 loop is CASSPRGQEYGYTF. DNA for the CDR3: TGTGCCAGCTCACCGCGCGGACAGGAGTATGGCTACACCTTC. The variable domain in full, with the rest retrieved from reference TRBV2 and TRBJ1-2, is EPEVTQTPSHQVTQMGQEVILRCVPISNHLYFYWYRQILGQKVEFLVSFYNNEISEKSEIFDDQFSVERPDGSNFTLKIRSTKLEDSAMYFCASSPRGQEYGYTFGSGTRLTVV.

This clonotype was counted ten times or more. The chain uses TRBV6-1 and TRBJ1-2; TRBD1 matches 7 bases. Germline V CDR1 and CDR2: MNHNS, SASEGT. The length of the CDR3 is 14 residues. V shed 6 bases, J shed 3 bases, and the junction held 7 bases outside the gene matches. This CDR3 reads CASSDHRGYYGYTF. As DNA, the CDR3 is TGTGCCAGCAGCGATCACAGGGGTTACTATGGCTACACCTTC.

This clonotype was recorded at least ten times. J is TRBJ1-3 and V is TRBV20-1; the D gene is possibly TRBD1 (6 bases). The CDR3 has 15 residues. V shed 0 bases and J shed 3 bases, with 12 bases lying between them. Germline V gives CDR1 DFQATT, CDR2 SNEGSKA (reference sequence). In DNA form, the CDR3 reads TGCAGTGCTAGAGATATTGGGGGCTATGGAAACACCATATATTTT. It translates to CSARDIGGYGNTIYF.

J is TRBJ2-7 and V is TRBV19; D gene uncertain. In germline, CDR1 is LNHDA, CDR2 SQIVND (reference sequence). CDR3 length equals 15 residues. V lost 8 bases, J lost 7 bases, and 24 bases lay in between. CDR3 sequence: CASSITGRSPGEQYF. In nucleotides, the CDR3 is TGTGCCAGTTCTATAACCGGCCGCTCCCCTGGGGAGCAGTACTTC.

In this sample, this clonotype turned up many times. The chain combines TRBV7-9 with TRBJ1-1; weak D call: TRBD1 (5 bases). The CDR3 extends over 15 amino acids. The germline CDR1 and CDR2 sequences are SEHNR and FQNEAQ (reference sequence). V lost 5 bases and J lost 1, with 14 bases in between. The CDR3: CASSGQTGGNTEAFF. The CDR3 DNA is TGTGCCAGCAGCGGCCAGACGGGGGGGAACACTGAAGCTTTCTTT.

This clonotype is a singleton in its sample. The rearrangement links TRBV5-1 to TRBJ1-3; TRBD1 aligns across 7 bases. The CDR3 is made up of 15 amino acids. Per germline, CDR1 SGHRS and CDR2 YFSETQ. With V trimmed by 4 bases and J by 0 bases, 4 bases remained unmatched. This chain's CDR3 is CASSPGTVSGNTIYF. CDR3 nucleotide sequence: TGCGCCAGCAGCCCCGGGACAGTCTCTGGAAACACCATATATTTT.

The chain carries TRBV12-3 or TRBV12-4 and TRBJ2-2; 12 nucleotides line up with TRBD2. The length of the CDR3 is 15 residues. V lost 4 bases to trimming and J lost 6 bases; unmatched junction nucleotides: 3. The CDR3 region is CASSSRLAGAGELFF. The CDR3 bases are TGTGCCAGCAGTTCGAGACTAGCGGGAGCCGGGGAGCTGTTTTTT.

This chain joins TRBV7-8 and TRBJ1-2, with D possibly being TRBD1 (5 bases). Trimming shortened V by 5 bases and J by 0 bases, and 19 bases separated the two germline ends. The CDR3 runs to 17 residues. In germline, CDR1 is SGHVS, CDR2 FQNEAQ. The CDR3 loop reads CASSARFKGTPNYGYTF. The CDR3 DNA is TGTGCCAGCAGCGCGAGGTTCAAGGGGACCCCTAACTATGGCTACACCTTC.

The chain has TRBV5-1 and TRBJ2-2; 11 bases are a match to TRBD2. V was clipped by 4 bases and J by 6 bases; unmatched bases: 8. CDR3 length: 16 residues. Germline V CDR1 and CDR2: SGHRS, YFSETQ. Written as DNA, the CDR3 is TGCGCCAGCAGCGCCACTAGCGGGAGCGGGTCCGGGGAGCTGTTTTTT. This sequence encodes CASSATSGSGSGELFF. Drawing the rest from reference TRBV5-1 and TRBJ2-2, the complete variable domain is KAGVTQTPRYLIKTRGQQVTLSCSPISGHRSVSWYQQTPGQGLQFLFEYFSETQRNKGNFPGRFSGRQFSNSRSEMNVSTLELGDSALYLCASSATSGSGSGELFFGEGSRLTVL.

There are many counts of this clonotype. V gene TRBV20-1 combines with J gene TRBJ2-3; perhaps TRBD2 as D (6 bases). The germline V gene has CDR1 DFQATT and CDR2 SNEGSKA (reference sequence). Trimming stripped 0 bases from V and 0 bases from J, with 16 bases between. The CDR3 is 17 amino acids. Here the CDR3 DNA reads TGCAGTGCTAGAGATGGAGCAGGCGGGACTAGCACAGATACGCAGTATTTT. Translating it yields CSARDGAGGTSTDTQYF.

This clonotype was picked up one time. The chain employs TRBV9 and TRBJ2-7, with 9 bases that match TRBD2. The ends lost 0 bases at V and 4 bases at J; junction bases unmatched: 11. The CDR3 consists of 17 residues. Germline-derived CDR1 and CDR2 are SGDLS and YYNGEE. In DNA, the CDR3 is TGTGCCAGCAGCGTAGATCCGGCGGGAGGGCCTTGGTACGAGCAGTACTTC. This sequence encodes CASSVDPAGGPWYEQYF.

The chain recombines TRBV4-2 with TRBJ2-7; 9 nucleotides agree with TRBD2. The CDR3 runs to 15 residues. V lost 0 bases to trimming and J lost 6 bases; unmatched junction nucleotides: 6. CDR1 and CDR2 from the germline V gene are LGHNA and YNFKEQ. The CDR3 region is CASSQEPSGTREQYF. The CDR3 nucleotides read TGTGCCAGCAGCCAAGAGCCTAGCGGGACACGCGAGCAGTACTTC.

The V call is TRBV28, the J call TRBJ2-7, with 8 positions matching TRBD1. CDR1 and CDR2 (germline): MDHEN, SYDVKM. The CDR3 is made up of 12 amino acids. DNA for the CDR3: TGTGTCCTCAGGGGGCGCCGGGGCGAGCAGTACTTC. As protein: CVLRGRRGEQYF.